The rows below give T cell receptor beta chains drawn from one sample of a study of CD8 T cells in ankylosing spondylitis. TCRdb reprocessed the 5' RACE reads with MiXCR, giving one entry per CDR3 protein. The sample records 700,000 to 1,000,000 distinct CDR3 sequences, about 11% being singletons. What was sequenced was blood, either unsorted or a sorted T cell fraction (not recorded which). All receptors derive from a male donor with ankylosing spondylitis. Both conserved end residues are part of each CDR3. The order of the fields is J gene, V gene, CDR3 protein.

J gene: TRBJ2-3; V gene: TRBV18; CDR3 protein: CASSPSSPWTGNTDTQYF
J gene: TRBJ2-3; V gene: TRBV27; CDR3 protein: CASRRLAGGPRDTQYF
J gene: TRBJ2-7; V gene: TRBV7-2; CDR3 protein: CASSHPGIYEQYF
J gene: TRBJ2-5; V gene: TRBV29-1; CDR3 protein: CSFGGTEETQYF
J gene: TRBJ2-1; V gene: TRBV7-9; CDR3 protein: CASSLTGAIGGNEQFF
J gene: TRBJ2-1; V gene: TRBV9; CDR3 protein: CASSVLAGGNNEQFF
J gene: TRBJ1-1; V gene: TRBV5-1; CDR3 protein: CASSTDGMRTEAFF
J gene: TRBJ2-3; V gene: TRBV4-1; CDR3 protein: CASSQDPHGTDTQYF
J gene: TRBJ1-5; V gene: TRBV7-8; CDR3 protein: CASSRPPRGNQPQHF
J gene: TRBJ2-1; V gene: TRBV5-6; CDR3 protein: CASSFGLAGGGEQFF
J gene: TRBJ1-2; V gene: TRBV29-1; CDR3 protein: CSSWESGRYGYTF
J gene: TRBJ2-2; V gene: TRBV7-3; CDR3 protein: CASRITSSDGELFF
J gene: TRBJ2-2; V gene: TRBV11-2; CDR3 protein: CASSPGVGLAGGLTGELFF
J gene: TRBJ2-3; V gene: TRBV7-2; CDR3 protein: CASSLRTSGRGDTQYF
J gene: TRBJ2-1; V gene: TRBV10-3; CDR3 protein: CAISAGPPTYNEQFF
J gene: TRBJ1-5; V gene: TRBV28; CDR3 protein: CASYPTGFGQPQHF
J gene: TRBJ2-5; V gene: TRBV6-6; CDR3 protein: CAHFRGLGETQYF
J gene: TRBJ2-4; V gene: TRBV7-2; CDR3 protein: CASSLWAGEAKNIQYF
J gene: TRBJ2-3; V gene: TRBV9; CDR3 protein: CASSPSMGGRGDTQYF
J gene: TRBJ2-3; V gene: TRBV30; CDR3 protein: CALGTSGRLITDTQYF
J gene: TRBJ2-5; V gene: TRBV20-1; CDR3 protein: CSASQPAGETQYF
J gene: TRBJ1-5; V gene: TRBV5-1; CDR3 protein: CASSYTTGQDQPQHF
J gene: TRBJ2-7; V gene: TRBV20-1; CDR3 protein: CSARLASGASGYEQYF
J gene: TRBJ2-4; V gene: TRBV28; CDR3 protein: CASRKTGGNIQYF
J gene: TRBJ2-3; V gene: TRBV7-9; CDR3 protein: CASSFVGRPGTQYF
J gene: TRBJ1-2; V gene: TRBV10-3; CDR3 protein: CAISDKIGGYTF
J gene: TRBJ2-7; V gene: TRBV12-3/TRBV12-4; CDR3 protein: CASSRGLAYEQYF
J gene: TRBJ2-5; V gene: TRBV29-1; CDR3 protein: CSVDGTGNIETQYF
J gene: TRBJ1-4; V gene: TRBV20-1; CDR3 protein: CSARENTGRGEKLFF
J gene: TRBJ2-7; V gene: TRBV7-9; CDR3 protein: CASSLGTVFSEQYF
J gene: TRBJ1-4; V gene: TRBV4-2; CDR3 protein: CASSQDLRGGNEKLFF
J gene: TRBJ2-7; V gene: TRBV7-3; CDR3 protein: CASSLTPTGYYEQYF
J gene: TRBJ2-7; V gene: TRBV6-1; CDR3 protein: CASSASPLSGEQYF
J gene: TRBJ2-5; V gene: TRBV12-3/TRBV12-4; CDR3 protein: CASSFGLAGSLGETQYF
J gene: TRBJ2-1; V gene: TRBV4-2; CDR3 protein: CASSPGGVGNEQFF
J gene: TRBJ2-3; V gene: TRBV20-1; CDR3 protein: CSARDRLAGTSTDTQYF
J gene: TRBJ1-1; V gene: TRBV6-2/TRBV6-3; CDR3 protein: CASRNRQENTEAFF
J gene: TRBJ2-3; V gene: TRBV5-1; CDR3 protein: CASRTGGTTDTQYF
J gene: TRBJ2-1; V gene: TRBV29-1; CDR3 protein: CSVENYEQFF
J gene: TRBJ2-7; V gene: TRBV20-1; CDR3 protein: CSARWGSDEQYF
J gene: TRBJ1-4; V gene: TRBV28; CDR3 protein: CASRFGGINEKLFF
J gene: TRBJ1-2; V gene: TRBV4-2; CDR3 protein: CASSQPRTLANYGYTF
J gene: TRBJ1-5; V gene: TRBV27; CDR3 protein: CASSTRSGGRQPQHF
J gene: TRBJ2-3; V gene: TRBV20-1; CDR3 protein: CSARNLGQSTDTQYF
J gene: TRBJ2-7; V gene: TRBV18; CDR3 protein: CASSPYGEGQYF
J gene: TRBJ1-2; V gene: TRBV20-1; CDR3 protein: CSASTGTANYGYTF
J gene: TRBJ2-3; V gene: TRBV6-2/TRBV6-3; CDR3 protein: CASSYSGQGAMDTQYF
J gene: TRBJ2-7; V gene: TRBV4-2; CDR3 protein: CASSQDTWLAGGRSYEQYF
J gene: TRBJ2-5; V gene: TRBV7-2; CDR3 protein: CASSLAPTGGWETQYF